This TCR beta chain comes out of a study of vaccination and CD4 T cells after COVID-19. Oncomine TCR Beta short-read sequencing was applied to DNA from cultured CD4+ T cells. TCRdb reprocessed the PCR reads with MiXCR, giving one entry per CDR3 protein. The sample holds fewer than 10,000 distinct CDR3 sequences, 61% seen once. Trimming stripped 0 bases from V and 6 bases from J, with 21 bases between. The CDR3 is made up of 18 amino acids. Germline values: CDR1 MGHRA, CDR2 YSYEKL. Worth noting for this clonotype: Its antigen is undetermined.

Documented treatment: approximately 9-day PBMC culture with coronavirus spike peptide pools or control peptides (ViraFEST assay). With fresh IL-2 medium, half the medium was replaced on days 3 and 7. The TCR sequence derives from a human donor who had recovered from COVID-19. Sequencing input: CD4+ T cells from blood, cultured in vitro. The chain carries TRBV4-1 and TRBJ1-5; D not certain. The CDR3 DNA follows: TGCGCCAGCAGCCAAGATCTTTGGGAGGGCGGGAGGAGTCAGCCCCAGCATTTT. Encoded protein: CASSQDLWEGGRSQPQHF.